What follows is one T cell receptor beta chain and its context. What it recognizes is unknown. The CDR3 runs to 15 residues. Trimming shortened V by 3 bases and J by 4 bases, and 15 bases separated the two germline ends. The germline CDR1 and CDR2 sequences are SGHTA and FQGNSA. The record originates from a study of T cells in Graves' hyperthyroidism and ophthalmopathy. The study's findings and limits: Most thyroid clonotypes with frequency above 0.001 were detected in blood. Ophthalmopathy prediction by the model preceded onset by a median roughly 6 months.

Amplified TCR beta CDR3 regions derived from RNA transcripts. During a first-round RT-PCR of the TCR CDR3, the HTBI primer set was used. TCRdb redid the calling of the multiplex PCR reads with MiXCR, one entry per CDR3 protein. The repertoire includes a few hundred thousand distinct CDR3 sequences, around 46% of them detected once, and 15% to 20% sits in the top ten. The study left out patients who had uncontrolled infection, other autoimmune disease, pregnancy or lactation. This chain connects TRBV7-2 to TRBJ1-1; D is possibly TRBD1 (5 bases). The TCR sequence derives from an adult woman with Graves' disease, either hyperthyroidism or ophthalmopathy (not recorded which). Sequenced: peripheral blood or thyroid tissue (not recorded which). The CDR3 nucleotides are TGTGCCAGCAGCTTCGCTAGCGGGGGGGGCACTGAAGCTTTCTTT. Translating it yields CASSFASGGGTEAFF.